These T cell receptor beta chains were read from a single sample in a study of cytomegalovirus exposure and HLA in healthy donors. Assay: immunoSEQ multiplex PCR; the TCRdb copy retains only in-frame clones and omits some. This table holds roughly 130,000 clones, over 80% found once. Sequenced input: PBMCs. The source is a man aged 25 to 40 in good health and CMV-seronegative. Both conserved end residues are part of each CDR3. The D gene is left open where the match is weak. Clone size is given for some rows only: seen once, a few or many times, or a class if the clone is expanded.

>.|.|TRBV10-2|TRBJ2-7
CATDDGSGDEQYF
TGCGCCACCGACGATGGGAGCGGAGACGAGCAGTACTTC
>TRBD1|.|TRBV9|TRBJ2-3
CASSVPGQGADTQYF
TGTGCCAGCAGCGTACCGGGACAGGGAGCAGATACGCAGTATTTT
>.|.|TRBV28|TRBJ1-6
CASSRRQADSPLHF
TGTGCCAGCAGTCGGAGACAGGCTGATTCACCCCTCCACTTT
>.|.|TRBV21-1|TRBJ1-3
CASSTPDRATGNTIYF
TGTGCCAGCAGCACACCTGACAGGGCCACTGGAAACACCATATATTTT
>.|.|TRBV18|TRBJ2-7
CASSPRSRTGNSYEQYF
TGTGCCAGCTCACCGCGGAGCCGAACAGGGAACTCCTACGAGCAGTACTTC
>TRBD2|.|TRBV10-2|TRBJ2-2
CASSVHPGLAGGRRTGELFF
TGCGCCAGCAGCGTACATCCGGGACTAGCGGGGGGGCGCCGTACCGGGGAGCTGTTTTTT
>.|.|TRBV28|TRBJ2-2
CASSLGGGRTTGELFF
TGTGCCAGCAGCTTAGGAGGGGGCAGGACCACCGGGGAGCTGTTTTTT
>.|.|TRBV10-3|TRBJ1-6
CAISEHSLDNSPLHF
TGTGCCATCAGTGAACACAGCCTTGATAATTCACCCCTCCACTTT
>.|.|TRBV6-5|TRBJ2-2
CASSYSLGVGTGELFF
TGTGCCAGCAGTTACTCCCTCGGGGTGGGGACCGGGGAGCTGTTTTTT
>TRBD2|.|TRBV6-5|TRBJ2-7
CASRDPSGHSYEQYF
TGTGCCAGCAGGGATCCTAGCGGGCACTCCTACGAGCAGTACTTC
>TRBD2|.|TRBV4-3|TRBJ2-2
CASSQGLTGLTSGELFF
TGCGCCAGCAGCCAGGGACTAACGGGCCTTACCTCCGGGGAGCTGTTTTTT
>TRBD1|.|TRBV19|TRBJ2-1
CASSIQGGQGAGEQFF
TGTGCCAGTAGTATTCAGGGGGGACAGGGGGCTGGTGAGCAGTTCTTC
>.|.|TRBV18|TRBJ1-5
CASSVSNQPQHF
TGTGCCAGCTCAGTATCCAATCAGCCCCAGCATTTT
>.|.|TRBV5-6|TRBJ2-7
CASSLYSTSSYEQYF
TGTGCCAGCAGCTTGTACAGCACGAGCTCCTACGAGCAGTACTTC
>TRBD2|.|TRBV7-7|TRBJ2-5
CASSGTSGGDETQYF
TGTGCCAGCAGCGGGACTAGCGGGGGGGATGAGACCCAGTACTTC
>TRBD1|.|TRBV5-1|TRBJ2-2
CASSLRTGTSTGELFF
TGCGCCAGCAGCCTACGGACAGGGACCTCCACCGGGGAGCTGTTTTTT
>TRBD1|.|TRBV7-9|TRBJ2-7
CASSLERGRNNEQYF
TGTGCCAGCAGCTTAGAGAGGGGGCGCAACAACGAGCAGTACTTC
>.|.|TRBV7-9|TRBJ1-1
CASSLGGEAFF
TGTGCCAGCAGCCTGGGGGGTGAAGCTTTCTTT
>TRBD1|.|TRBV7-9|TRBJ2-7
CASSSRTGEGSYEQYF
TGTGCCAGCAGCTCCAGGACAGGGGAGGGATCCTACGAGCAGTACTTC
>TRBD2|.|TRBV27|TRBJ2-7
CASSLSPGRSYEQYF
TGTGCCAGCAGTTTATCGCCCGGGAGGAGCTACGAGCAGTACTTC
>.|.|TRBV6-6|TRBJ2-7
CASSNQKAAYEQYF
TGTGCCAGCAGCAACCAGAAGGCGGCATACGAGCAGTACTTC
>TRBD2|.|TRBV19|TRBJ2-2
CASSIGGGQLFF
TGTGCCAGTAGTATAGGCGGGGGGCAGCTGTTTTTT
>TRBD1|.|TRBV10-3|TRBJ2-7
CAIRPDRGSYEQYF
TGTGCCATCAGACCCGACAGGGGGAGCTACGAGCAGTACTTC
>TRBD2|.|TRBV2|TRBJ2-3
CASSESSGGEHTQYF
TGTGCCAGCAGTGAGTCGAGCGGGGGGGAGCATACGCAGTATTTT
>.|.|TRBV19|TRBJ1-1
CASSPRPTVKMNTEAFF
TGTGCCAGTAGCCCGCGACCGACAGTTAAGATGAACACTGAAGCTTTCTTT
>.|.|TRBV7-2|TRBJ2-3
CASSPDFTDTQYF
TGTGCCAGCAGCCCGGACTTCACAGATACGCAGTATTTT
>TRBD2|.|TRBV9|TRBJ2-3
CASSIWTSGATSTDTQYF
TGTGCCAGCAGCATATGGACTAGCGGGGCAACGAGCACAGATACGCAGTATTTT
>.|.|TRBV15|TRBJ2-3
CATSRGSTGITDTQYF
TGTGCCACCAGCAGAGGGTCCACAGGGATCACAGATACGCAGTATTTT
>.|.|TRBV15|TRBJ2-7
CATSRDRSGTYEQYF
TGTGCCACCAGCAGAGATCGAAGCGGAACCTACGAGCAGTACTTC
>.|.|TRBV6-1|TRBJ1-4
CASRDRQLNEKLFF
TGTGCCAGCAGAGACAGACAGTTAAATGAAAAACTGTTTTTT
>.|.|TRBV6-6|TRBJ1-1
CASSYAGTTAFF
TGTGCCAGCAGTTACGCCGGGACAACGGCTTTCTTT
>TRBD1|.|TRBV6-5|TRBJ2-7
CASSLTGGSYEQYF
TGTGCCAGCAGCCTGACAGGGGGCAGCTACGAGCAGTACTTC
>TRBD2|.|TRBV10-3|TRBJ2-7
CAISETTSGSSYEQYF
TGTGCCATCAGTGAAACGACTAGCGGGAGTTCCTACGAGCAGTACTTC
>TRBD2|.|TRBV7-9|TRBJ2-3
CASSLGGLAGGPADTQYF
TGTGCCAGCAGCCTAGGGGGACTAGCGGGGGGGCCAGCAGATACGCAGTATTTT
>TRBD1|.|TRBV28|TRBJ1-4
CASLTGGMEKLFF
TGTGCCAGTTTAACAGGGGGAATGGAAAAACTGTTTTTT
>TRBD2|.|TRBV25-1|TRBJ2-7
CASSEWPIAGGPYEQYF
TGTGCCAGCAGTGAATGGCCGATAGCGGGGGGCCCCTACGAGCAGTACTTC
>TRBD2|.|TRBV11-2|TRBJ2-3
CASSLVASGAVDTQYF
TGTGCCAGCAGCTTAGTCGCTAGCGGGGCGGTAGATACGCAGTATTTT
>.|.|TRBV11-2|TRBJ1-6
CASSPFSLRDDSYNSPLHF
TGTGCCAGCAGCCCGTTTAGTCTAAGAGATGATTCCTATAATTCACCCCTCCACTTT
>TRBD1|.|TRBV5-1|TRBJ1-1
CASSLEWDSNTEAFF
TGCGCCAGCAGCTTGGAGTGGGACAGCAACACTGAAGCTTTCTTT
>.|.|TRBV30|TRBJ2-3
CARTAGTDTQYF
TGTGCCCGGACGGCGGGAACAGATACGCAGTATTTT
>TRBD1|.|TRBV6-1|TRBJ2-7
CASSEVYDRAYEQYF
TGTGCCAGCAGTGAGGTCTACGACAGGGCCTACGAGCAGTACTTC
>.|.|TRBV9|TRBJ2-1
CASSLQGYEQFF
TGTGCCAGCAGCCTCCAGGGGTATGAGCAGTTCTTC
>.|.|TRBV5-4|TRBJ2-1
CASSLELEQFF
TGTGCCAGCAGCTTGGAACTTGAGCAGTTCTTC
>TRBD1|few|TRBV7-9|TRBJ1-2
CASSLETGGDYGYTF
TGTGCCAGCAGCTTAGAGACAGGGGGCGACTATGGCTACACCTTC
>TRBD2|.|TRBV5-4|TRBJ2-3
CASSLAMLAGGPGYTQYF
TGTGCCAGCAGCTTGGCCATGCTAGCGGGGGGGCCGGGTTATACGCAGTATTTT
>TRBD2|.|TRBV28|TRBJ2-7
CASSFRAGGNTYEQYF
TGTGCCAGCAGTTTTAGGGCGGGGGGGAATACCTACGAGCAGTACTTC
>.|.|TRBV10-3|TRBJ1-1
CAISPDRPNTEAFF
TGTGCCATCAGCCCCGACAGGCCGAACACTGAAGCTTTCTTT
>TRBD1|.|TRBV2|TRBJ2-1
CASSLWTGLNEQFF
TGTGCCAGCAGTCTATGGACAGGCCTCAATGAGCAGTTCTTC
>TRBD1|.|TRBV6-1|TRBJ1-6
CASSEAVGTGFNSPLHF
TGTGCCAGCAGTGAAGCGGTCGGGACAGGGTTTAATTCACCCCTCCACTTT
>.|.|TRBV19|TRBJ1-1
CASSTAREHVGTEAFF
TGTGCCAGTAGTACAGCTCGGGAACACGTTGGCACTGAAGCTTTCTTT
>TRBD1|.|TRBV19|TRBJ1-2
CASTTGDPTYTF
TGTGCCAGTACTACAGGGGACCCAACATACACCTTC
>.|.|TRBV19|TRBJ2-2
CASSIGTGELFF
TGTGCCAGTAGTATCGGCACCGGGGAGCTGTTTTTT
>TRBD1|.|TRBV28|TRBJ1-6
CASRGQPPYNSPLHF
TGTGCCAGCAGGGGACAGCCCCCCTATAATTCACCCCTCCACTTT
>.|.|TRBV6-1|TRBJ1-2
CASSESPHRGYTF
TGTGCCAGCAGTGAAAGTCCCCACAGAGGCTACACCTTC
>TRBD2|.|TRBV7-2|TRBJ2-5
CASSRGLGVETQYF
TGTGCCAGCAGCCGGGGACTAGGGGTGGAGACCCAGTACTTC
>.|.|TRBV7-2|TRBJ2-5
CASSSNREETQYF
TGTGCCAGCAGCTCCAACAGGGAAGAGACCCAGTACTTC
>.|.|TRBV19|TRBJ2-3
CASSLLPEVGDTQYF
TGTGCCAGTAGTCTCCTCCCGGAGGTGGGAGATACGCAGTATTTT
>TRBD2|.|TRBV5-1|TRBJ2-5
CASSLGASGGLLQTQYF
TGCGCCAGCAGCTTGGGCGCTAGCGGGGGCTTATTACAAACCCAGTACTTC